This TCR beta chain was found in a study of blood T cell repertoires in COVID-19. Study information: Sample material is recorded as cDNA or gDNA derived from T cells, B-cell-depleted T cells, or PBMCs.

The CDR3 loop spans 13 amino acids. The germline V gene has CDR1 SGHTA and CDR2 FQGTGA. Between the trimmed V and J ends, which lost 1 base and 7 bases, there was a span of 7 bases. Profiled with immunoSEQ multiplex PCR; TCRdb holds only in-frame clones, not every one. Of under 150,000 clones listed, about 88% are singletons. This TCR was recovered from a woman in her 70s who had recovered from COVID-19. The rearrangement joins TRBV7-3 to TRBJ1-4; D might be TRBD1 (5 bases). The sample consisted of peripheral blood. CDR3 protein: CASSLNQGEKLFF. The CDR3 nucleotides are TGTGCCAGCAGCTTAAATCAGGGTGAAAAACTGTTTTTT.